The TCR beta chain described here comes from a study of blood T cell repertoires in COVID-19 (dated by TCRdb to about 2020). Concerning the study at large: The collaborator samples originated in the United States, Italy and Spain and spanned the acute and convalescent phases of COVID-19. The prospective study material was composed of cDNA or gDNA derived from T cells, B-cell-depleted T cells, or PBMCs. Subjects who had been exposed to COVID-19, were actively infected with it, or had recovered from it provided the deeply sampled blood TCRbeta repertoires that made up the dataset. A freely available public database, intended as a resource for researchers studying the immune response to SARS-CoV-2, is where the repertoires were released. Samples were obtained from the ongoing ImmuneRACE study (first 160 participants) and from about 1,300 subjects provided by 6 global collaborators. A de-identified subject ID, COVID-19 status, age in years and sex were almost always included in the sample metadata. Where HLA class I and class II types were available, the types were taken from metadata supplied by the sample provider, not from assay-based typing.

Participants in the prospective study were enrolled through a virtual design, were aged 18 to 89 years, and lived in roughly 25 United States geographic areas. In the prospective study, participants were assigned to cohorts based on the clinical history participants reported in a screening survey and a study questionnaire. Each participant in the prospective study had whole blood, serum and a nasopharyngeal or oropharyngeal swab collected by mobile phlebotomists. Prospective study participants could optionally give additional blood draws and questionnaires over a roughly 2-month period. Before DNA extraction, prospective study blood samples were shipped either frozen or at room temperature. On the study overall, not on this receptor specifically: The amount of clinical and demographic metadata varied by source and participant and was provided uncurated.

TCRbeta CDR3 regions were amplified from genomic DNA using the immunoSEQ Assay, a bias-controlled multiplex PCR. Processing in the source paper ran as follows. Nucleated cell counts per sample were estimated from amplification of reference gene primers within the assay. Sequence reads were collapsed and filtered to measure the absolute abundance of every unique TCRbeta CDR3 rearrangement. For each sample, productive Simpson clonality was calculated as the square root of Simpson's diversity index over productive rearrangements. TCRdb took over this immuneACCESS table, retaining in-frame rearrangements with V and J assigned. Such tables are incomplete; in checked studies, under half of the missing clones stem from an unresolved V gene, and the remainder is unexplained. V and J calls and clone size are as listed in that table; D and trimming were resolved from the DNA. In all, the sample holds approximately 220,000 clones, and 86% of those were seen once. The ten largest clones add up to 3.8% of the sample.

From the germline V gene (reference sequence), CDR1 is LNHNV and CDR2 is YYDKDF. CDR3 length: 16 amino acids, cysteine to phenylalanine. Left in the record is the CDR3 DNA by itself, 48 bases read in frame from the first base. V gives up 4 bases and J gives up 2 bases, and the segment between their germline ends measures 17 bases. Concerning this clone itself: This clone's antigen is unknown. Base qualities are not at hand, and no much larger clone is one base apart.

The sequenced sample was PBMCs or T cells enriched from blood (not recorded which). The receptor was isolated from a woman in her thirties or forties with acute COVID-19. The sequence links TRBV15 to TRBJ2-5; a confident D gene designation cannot be given. CDR3 region: CATSNPSVTGQETQYF. The nucleotides read TGTGCCACCAGCAACCCTAGTGTAACTGGTCAAGAGACCCAGTACTTC.